This T cell receptor (beta chain) was observed in a study of post-analysis software for immune sequencing data. Study results and caveats: TRBV5-6, TRBV5-1 and TRBV20-1 belonged to a set of roughly 5 TRBV segments that were more frequent in patients than controls. With F measure, samples from one preparation batch clustered together strongly.

Unique-molecular-identifier-tagged TCR beta cDNA libraries were used. TCRdb re-analysed the PCR reads in MiXCR, keeping a single row per CDR3 protein. Of about 770,000 distinct CDR3 sequences detected, around 42% appear once; the ten largest clones hold over 4.5%. To note about this clonotype: What it recognizes is unknown.

This CDR3 contains 14 residues. With 3 bases removed from V and 2 bases from J, the gap between germline ends came to 10 bases. In germline, CDR1 is SGHTA, CDR2 FQGNSA. Material: blood. The rearrangement links TRBV7-2 to TRBJ1-1; no clear D gene. The clonotype comes from a girl under 18 with multiple sclerosis. In nucleotides, the CDR3 is TGTGCCAGCAGCTTCATTTCAGGAAACACTGAAGCTTTCTTT. This gives the protein CASSFISGNTEAFF.